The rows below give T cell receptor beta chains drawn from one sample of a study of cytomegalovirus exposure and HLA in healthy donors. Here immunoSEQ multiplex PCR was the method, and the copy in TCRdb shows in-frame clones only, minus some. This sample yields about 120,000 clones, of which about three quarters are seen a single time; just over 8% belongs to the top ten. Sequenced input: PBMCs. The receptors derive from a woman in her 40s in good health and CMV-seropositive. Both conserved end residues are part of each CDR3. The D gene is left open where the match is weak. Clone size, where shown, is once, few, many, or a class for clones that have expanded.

cdr3_aa: CASSPLDRPSYEQYF
cdr3_nt: TGTGCCAGCAGCCCCCTGGACAGGCCATCCTACGAGCAGTACTTC
j_call: TRBJ2-7
v_call: TRBV11-2
clone_size: -
d_call: TRBD1

cdr3_aa: CASSLPRVANYGYTF
cdr3_nt: TGTGCCAGCAGTTTACCCAGGGTAGCTAACTATGGCTACACCTTC
j_call: TRBJ1-2
v_call: TRBV28
clone_size: -
d_call: -

cdr3_aa: CATQVRTSYGYTF
cdr3_nt: TGTGCCACCCAGGTTCGGACATCCTATGGCTACACCTTC
j_call: TRBJ1-2
v_call: TRBV6-5
clone_size: -
d_call: -

cdr3_aa: CASSLGGTYSYEQYF
cdr3_nt: TGCGCCAGCAGCCTAGGCGGGACGTACTCCTACGAGCAGTACTTC
j_call: TRBJ2-7
v_call: TRBV4-1
clone_size: -
d_call: -

cdr3_aa: CASSYGSSNYGYTF
cdr3_nt: TGTGCCAGCAGTTACGGGAGTTCCAACTATGGCTACACCTTC
j_call: TRBJ1-2
v_call: TRBV6-5
clone_size: -
d_call: -

cdr3_aa: CTSSQDTRDRDQPQHF
cdr3_nt: TGCACCAGCAGCCAAGATACCCGGGACAGGGACCAGCCCCAGCATTTT
j_call: TRBJ1-5
v_call: TRBV1
clone_size: -
d_call: -

cdr3_aa: CASSRQAFYTEAFF
cdr3_nt: TGTGCCAGCAGCAGGCAGGCCTTCTACACTGAAGCTTTCTTT
j_call: TRBJ1-1
v_call: TRBV7-2
clone_size: -
d_call: -

cdr3_aa: CASSYSGYGYTF
cdr3_nt: TGTGCCAGCAGTTACAGCGGCTATGGCTACACCTTC
j_call: TRBJ1-2
v_call: TRBV6-5
clone_size: -
d_call: -

cdr3_aa: CASSLGTSGRTDTQYF
cdr3_nt: TGTGCCAGCAGCTTGGGGACTAGCGGACGCACAGATACGCAGTATTTT
j_call: TRBJ2-3
v_call: TRBV11-3
clone_size: few
d_call: TRBD2

cdr3_aa: CASSSRAGGSTDTQYF
cdr3_nt: TGCGCCAGCAGCTCCCGAGCGGGGGGGAGCACAGATACGCAGTATTTT
j_call: TRBJ2-3
v_call: TRBV5-1
clone_size: -
d_call: TRBD2

cdr3_aa: CASSVDTYEQYF
cdr3_nt: TGTGCCAGCAGCGTCGACACCTACGAGCAGTACTTC
j_call: TRBJ2-7
v_call: TRBV5-6
clone_size: -
d_call: -

cdr3_aa: CASSRNPGDGYGYTF
cdr3_nt: TGTGCCAGCAGCCGGAACCCAGGGGACGGCTATGGCTACACCTTC
j_call: TRBJ1-2
v_call: TRBV14
clone_size: -
d_call: -

cdr3_aa: CASSHGLAGGTNEQFF
cdr3_nt: TGTGCCAGCAGCCATGGACTGGCGGGGGGGACAAATGAGCAGTTCTTC
j_call: TRBJ2-1
v_call: TRBV7-2
clone_size: -
d_call: TRBD2

cdr3_aa: CASSETGSDYGYTF
cdr3_nt: TGCGCCAGCAGCGAGACTGGGAGTGACTATGGCTACACCTTC
j_call: TRBJ1-2
v_call: TRBV5-1
clone_size: -
d_call: -

cdr3_aa: CASSEGAVYNSPLHF
cdr3_nt: TGTGCCAGCAGTGAAGGGGCAGTGTATAATTCACCCCTCCACTTT
j_call: TRBJ1-6
v_call: TRBV6-1
clone_size: few
d_call: -

cdr3_aa: CASSIGQNTEAFF
cdr3_nt: TGCGCCAGCAGCATTGGACAGAACACTGAAGCTTTCTTT
j_call: TRBJ1-1
v_call: TRBV5-1
clone_size: -
d_call: -

cdr3_aa: CASSYSVGEETQYF
cdr3_nt: TGTGCCAGCAGTTACTCGGTCGGGGAAGAGACCCAGTACTTC
j_call: TRBJ2-5
v_call: TRBV6-5
clone_size: -
d_call: -

cdr3_aa: CSVERQGYGYTF
cdr3_nt: TGCAGCGTGGAGAGACAGGGCTATGGCTACACCTTC
j_call: TRBJ1-2
v_call: TRBV29-1
clone_size: -
d_call: TRBD1

cdr3_aa: CASSFDQAEAFF
cdr3_nt: TGTGCCAGCAGCTTCGATCAGGCTGAAGCTTTCTTT
j_call: TRBJ1-1
v_call: TRBV5-4
clone_size: -
d_call: -

cdr3_aa: CASSLTGTNEKLFF
cdr3_nt: TGCGCCAGCAGCTTGACAGGGACTAATGAAAAACTGTTTTTT
j_call: TRBJ1-4
v_call: TRBV5-1
clone_size: -
d_call: -

cdr3_aa: CASNQQGGRTEAFF
cdr3_nt: TGTGCCAGCAACCAACAGGGTGGGCGCACTGAAGCTTTCTTT
j_call: TRBJ1-1
v_call: TRBV25-1
clone_size: -
d_call: -

cdr3_aa: CASSVDSMSSGNTIYF
cdr3_nt: TGTGCCAGCAGCGTCGACAGCATGAGCTCTGGAAACACCATATATTTT
j_call: TRBJ1-3
v_call: TRBV5-4
clone_size: -
d_call: -

cdr3_aa: CASSLTGWGYTF
cdr3_nt: TGTGCCAGTAGCTTGACAGGGTGGGGCTACACCTTC
j_call: TRBJ1-2
v_call: TRBV19
clone_size: -
d_call: TRBD1

cdr3_aa: CASSPNLETQYF
cdr3_nt: TGTGCCAGCTCACCTAACTTAGAGACCCAGTACTTC
j_call: TRBJ2-5
v_call: TRBV18
clone_size: few
d_call: -

cdr3_aa: CSVSTSAGSNIQYF
cdr3_nt: TGCAGCGTTTCTACTTCTGCAGGATCAAACATTCAGTACTTC
j_call: TRBJ2-4
v_call: TRBV29-1
clone_size: -
d_call: -

cdr3_aa: CASSERVLPQETQYF
cdr3_nt: TGTGCCAGCAGTGAAAGAGTACTGCCACAAGAGACCCAGTACTTC
j_call: TRBJ2-5
v_call: TRBV6-1
clone_size: -
d_call: -

cdr3_aa: CASSLARQETQYF
cdr3_nt: TGTGCCAGCAGCTTAGCGCGCCAAGAGACCCAGTACTTC
j_call: TRBJ2-5
v_call: TRBV7-6
clone_size: -
d_call: -

cdr3_aa: CASSKTQGFGAFF
cdr3_nt: TGTGCCAGCAGTAAGACCCAGGGTTTCGGGGCTTTCTTT
j_call: TRBJ1-1
v_call: TRBV6-5
clone_size: -
d_call: -

cdr3_aa: CASSQARGQDPEAFF
cdr3_nt: TGCGCCAGCAGCCAGGCCAGGGGACAGGACCCTGAAGCTTTCTTT
j_call: TRBJ1-1
v_call: TRBV4-1
clone_size: -
d_call: TRBD1